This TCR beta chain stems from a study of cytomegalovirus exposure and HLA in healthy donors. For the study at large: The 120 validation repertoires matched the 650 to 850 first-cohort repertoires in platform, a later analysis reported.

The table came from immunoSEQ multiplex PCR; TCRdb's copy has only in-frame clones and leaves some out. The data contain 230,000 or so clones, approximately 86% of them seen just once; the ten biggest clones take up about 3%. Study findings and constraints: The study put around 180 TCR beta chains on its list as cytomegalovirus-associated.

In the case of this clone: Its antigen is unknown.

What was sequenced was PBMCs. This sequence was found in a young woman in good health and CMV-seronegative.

This CDR3 is CASSWAATDEQFF. The DNA for the CDR3 is TGTGCCAGCAGTTGGGCTGCCACAGATGAGCAGTTCTTC. The chain is built from TRBV28 and TRBJ2-1, with no clear D. V lost 4 bases, J lost 8 bases, and 12 bases lay in between. Germline assignment: CDR1 MDHEN and CDR2 SYDVKM. The CDR3 totals 13 residues.